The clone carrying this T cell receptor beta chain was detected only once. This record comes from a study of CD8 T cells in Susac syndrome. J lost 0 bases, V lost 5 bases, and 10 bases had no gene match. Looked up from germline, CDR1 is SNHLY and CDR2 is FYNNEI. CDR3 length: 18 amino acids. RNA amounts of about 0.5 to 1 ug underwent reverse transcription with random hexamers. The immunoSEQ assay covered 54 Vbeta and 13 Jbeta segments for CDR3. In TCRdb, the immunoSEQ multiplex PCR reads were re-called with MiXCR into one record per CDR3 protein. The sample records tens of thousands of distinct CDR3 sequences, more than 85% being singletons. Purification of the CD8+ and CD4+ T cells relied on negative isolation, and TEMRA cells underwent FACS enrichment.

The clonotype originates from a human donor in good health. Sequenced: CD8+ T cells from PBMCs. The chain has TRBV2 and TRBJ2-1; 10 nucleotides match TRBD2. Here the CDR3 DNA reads TGTGCCAGCAGTTGGCCTAGCGGGGGACAGAGCTCCTACAATGAGCAGTTCTTC. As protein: CASSWPSGGQSSYNEQFF.